The 25 T cell receptor beta chains below all came from one sample that was sequenced in a study of shared clonotypes between healthy human individuals. Sequenced by immunoSEQ multiplex PCR; TCRdb stores in-frame clones only, minus some. Of 97,000 or so clones listed, more than 45% are singletons. Sequencing was carried out using PBMCs. The receptors stem from a woman in her thirties or forties in good health. Some clones in this sample may be carry-over from other donors' samples.

The chain carries TRBV27 and TRBJ2-7; TRBD2 aligns across 12 bases. The CDR3 is made up of 16 amino acids. The J segment lost 5 bases and the V segment lost 6 bases, leaving 11 bases of the junction unmatched. Germline V lookup: CDR1 MNHEY, CDR2 SMNVEV (reference sequence). CDR3 DNA: TGTGCCAGCAGGACTAGCGGGAGAAGAGGGGAAAACGAGCAGTACTTC. Its protein is CASRTSGRRGENEQYF.

This clone has a handful of counts. The chain combines TRBV19 with TRBJ1-5; TRBD1 agrees at 7 bases. The CDR3 is 18 amino acids. CDR1 and CDR2 from the germline V gene are LNHDA and SQIVND (reference sequence). Trimming cost V 4 bases and J 4 bases; bases outside gene matches: 16. In DNA form, the CDR3 reads TGTGCCAGTAGTACCGAGGGACAGTACAGGTTGGGTAATCAGCCCCAGCATTTT. Residues: CASSTEGQYRLGNQPQHF.

This clone has more than one count but fewer than ten. Other DNA sequences in the sample encode the same CDR3. The V and J genes are TRBV28 and TRBJ1-5, with no clear D. V was pared by 2 bases and J by 0 bases, with 2 bases between. Germline V gene lookup returns CDR1 MDHEN and CDR2 SYDVKM. This CDR3 has 13 residues. This CDR3 is CASSLDSNQPQHF. Here the CDR3 DNA reads TGTGCCAGCAGTTTAGATAGCAATCAGCCCCAGCATTTT.

The chain combines TRBV9 with TRBJ2-1, with 11 bases that match TRBD2. CDR3 length: 16 residues. V lost 2 bases, J lost 8 bases, and 9 bases stayed unmatched. From germline, CDR1 is SGDLS and CDR2 YYNGEE. Here the CDR3 reads CASSVHSGRAGYEQFF. CDR3 DNA: TGTGCCAGCAGCGTCCATAGCGGGAGGGCCGGGTATGAGCAGTTCTTC.

This clone has a count of ten or more. The DNA for the CDR3 is TGCGCCAGCAGCCTACAGGGATACAATGAGCAGTTCTTC. As protein: CASSLQGYNEQFF. The genes are TRBV5-1 and TRBJ2-1, with D possibly matching TRBD1 (6 bases). The CDR3 is made up of 13 amino acids. The V end was cut by 4 bases, the J end by 4 bases, with 9 bases between. CDR1 and CDR2 from the germline V gene are SGHRS and YFSETQ. Using reference TRBV5-1 and TRBJ2-1 for the parts outside the CDR3, the full variable domain is KAGVTQTPRYLIKTRGQQVTLSCSPISGHRSVSWYQQTPGQGLQFLFEYFSETQRNKGNFPGRFSGRQFSNSRSEMNVSTLELGDSALYLCASSLQGYNEQFFGPGTRLTVL.

V and J are TRBV28 and TRBJ2-2, with 8 bases identical to TRBD2. The CDR3 sequence is 16 residues long. Germline V lookup: CDR1 MDHEN, CDR2 SYDVKM. V was clipped by 6 bases and J by 4 bases; unmatched bases: 10. CDR3 nucleotides: TGTGCCAGCAGCCCCGGTGGAGCGGGAGCCACCGGGGAGCTGTTTTTT. Residues: CASSPGGAGATGELFF.

The sample holds a few counts of this clone. The chain recombines TRBV28 with TRBJ1-2; TRBD1 matches at 8 bases. CDR3 length equals 14 residues. CDR1 is MDHEN, CDR2 SYDVKM, per germline. J lost 7 bases, V lost 6 bases, and 10 bases had no gene match. The CDR3 DNA reads as TGTGCCAGCAGCCGCGCGCAGGGGGCACGTGGCTACACCTTC. Translation gives CASSRAQGARGYTF.

This clone was found many times. This sequence joins TRBV7-2 and TRBJ2-1; 10 bases are a match to TRBD1. Germline V CDR1 and CDR2: SGHTA, FQGNSA. The V and J ends lost 1 base and 14 bases, in that order; junction bases with no gene match: 2. The CDR3 is 12 residues long. The CDR3 region is CASSLDGTGEFF. The CDR3 coding sequence is TGTGCCAGCAGCTTAGATGGGACAGGGGAGTTCTTC.

Note on this clone: With a much larger clone just one base away, this may be a read error. The chain carries TRBV15 and TRBJ2-7, with D unresolved. CDR3 size: 15 residues. V lost 4 bases, J lost 2 bases, and 15 bases lay in between. The germline V gene has CDR1 LNHNV and CDR2 YYDKDF (reference sequence). As DNA, the CDR3 is TGTGCCACCAGCAAAGCGCGAGACATCCCCTACGAGCAGTACTTC. Its protein is CATSKARDIPYEQYF.

The sample holds many counts of this clone. The chain combines TRBV5-6 with TRBJ1-2, with TRBD1 matching over 7 bases. Losses at the gene ends were 3 bases for V and 8 bases for J; bases not matched to a gene: 13. The CDR3 consists of 15 residues. Per the germline V gene, CDR1 is SGHDT and CDR2 is YYEEEE. The CDR3 loop is CASSSRDSALEGYTF. CDR3 coding DNA: TGTGCCAGCAGCTCCCGGGACAGCGCCTTGGAGGGCTACACCTTC. The variable domain in full, with the rest retrieved from reference TRBV5-6 and TRBJ1-2, is DAGVTQSPTHLIKTRGQQVTLRCSPKSGHDTVSWYQQALGQGPQFIFQYYEEEERQRGNFPDRFSGHQFPNYSSELNVNALLLGDSALYLCASSSRDSALEGYTFGSGTRLTVV.

This chain connects TRBV5-1 to TRBJ2-3; D gene uncertain. The germline CDR1 and CDR2 sequences are SGHRS and YFSETQ. Trimming pared 4 bases from V and 0 bases from J, leaving 9 bases between. CDR3 length equals 14 residues. CDR3 sequence reads: CASSATTSTDTQYF. The DNA for the CDR3 is TGCGCCAGCAGCGCTACGACAAGCACAGATACGCAGTATTTT.

This clone occurred many times. The chain has TRBV30 and TRBJ2-7; no firm D call. Trimming shortened V by 0 bases and J by 2 bases, and 5 bases separated the two germline ends. Germline values: CDR1 GTSNPN, CDR2 SVGIG (reference sequence). The CDR3 is made up of 12 amino acids. CDR3 coding DNA: TGTGCCTGGAGTGTAGGGACCTACGAGCAGTACTTC. Translated: CAWSVGTYEQYF.

Only a few counts were recorded for this clone. The genes are TRBV9 and TRBJ2-3; 7 bases fit TRBD2. V shed 0 bases, J shed 2 bases, and the junction held 6 bases outside the gene matches. From germline, CDR1 is SGDLS and CDR2 YYNGEE. There are 16 residues in the CDR3. Here the CDR3 DNA reads TGTGCCAGCAGCGTAGCGGCGGGAGACCTCACAGATACGCAGTATTTT. This codes for CASSVAAGDLTDTQYF.

A few counts support this clone. In DNA, the CDR3 is TGTGCCAGCAGCGGAAGCGCGTCCTACGAGCAGTACTTC. It translates to CASSGSASYEQYF. V usage is TRBV7-9 and J usage is TRBJ2-7; D is unresolved. Germline lookup yields CDR1 SEHNR and CDR2 FQNEAQ (reference sequence). V shed 5 bases and J shed 1 base, with 9 bases lying between them. The CDR3 consists of 13 residues.

This clone was seen a few times. This chain links TRBV11-2 with TRBJ2-7, with 7 positions matching TRBD1. Germline CDR1 reads SGHAT; CDR2 reads FQNNGV. This CDR3 is 13 amino acids long. V dropped 5 bases and J dropped 3; count of bases not matched to a gene: 4. The CDR3 region is CASSKGGDYEQYF. CDR3 nucleotide sequence: TGTGCCAGCAGCAAAGGGGGCGACTACGAGCAGTACTTC.

CDR3 sequence: CAWNPTSGGPSSYEQYF. CDR3 bases: TGTGCCTGGAACCCGACTAGCGGGGGCCCAAGCTCCTACGAGCAGTACTTC. The rearrangement links TRBV30 to TRBJ2-5; 12 positions match TRBD2. The J call may be wrong; the DNA end is better matched by TRBJ2-7. The CDR3 has 17 residues. Germline CDR1 reads GTSNPN; CDR2 reads SVGIG (reference sequence).

The chain joins TRBV7-8 to TRBJ2-7; 7 nucleotides line up with TRBD1. The trim removed 1 base at V and 6 bases at J, leaving 6 bases unmatched. CDR3 length: 14 amino acids. Germline values: CDR1 SGHVS, CDR2 FQNEAQ. In DNA form, the CDR3 reads TGTGCCAGCAGCTTAGACAGGGGAGCCGGCGAGCAGTACTTC. It is translated as CASSLDRGAGEQYF.

About this clone: This probably arose from a read error, given a far larger clone one base away. Other DNA sequences from this sample encode an identical CDR3 as well. This chain connects TRBV28 to TRBJ2-7; 8 bases fit TRBD1. Germline CDR1 reads MDHEN; CDR2 reads SYDVKM. The CDR3 sequence is 16 residues long. The CDR3 DNA is TGCGCCAGCACTCCAGCCGGGACAGGTGCCTCCTACGAGCAGTACTTC. Encoded protein: CASTPAGTGASYEQYF.

This clone was seen at least ten times. The chain combines TRBV28 with TRBJ1-4, with a weak D call TRBD1 (6 bases). The CDR3 extends over 15 amino acids. CDR1 is MDHEN, CDR2 SYDVKM, per germline. Trimming took 7 bases from V and 7 from J, leaving 19 bases between them. The CDR3: CASNLNGQGSEKLFF. CDR3 bases: TGTGCCAGCAACCTCAACGGGCAGGGGAGTGAAAAACTGTTTTTT.

V gene TRBV30 combines with J gene TRBJ2-5, with 13 bases that match TRBD2. Gene TRBJ2-7 matches the end of the DNA better, so the J call may be wrong. The CDR3 is 16 residues long. CDR1 is GTSNPN and CDR2 is SVGIG in the germline V gene (reference sequence). This CDR3 reads CAWSSPGLAGRYEQYF. For the CDR3, the DNA is TGTGCCTGGAGTTCTCCGGGACTAGCGGGACGCTACGAGCAGTACTTC.

In its sample, this clone was seen many times. CDR3 sequence: CASSIGVEGHEQFF. DNA for the CDR3: TGTGCCAGTAGTATAGGGGTGGAGGGCCATGAGCAGTTCTTC. The J gene is TRBJ2-1, the V gene TRBV19, with a tentative D call TRBD2 (6 bases). The CDR3 totals 14 residues. V was shortened by 1 base and J by 8 bases, with 12 bases between the two germline ends. CDR1 is LNHDA, CDR2 SQIVND, per germline (reference sequence).

This clone was picked up many times. The chain employs TRBV2 and TRBJ2-5, with D unresolved. Trimming took off 2 bases at V and 0 bases at J, with 10 bases between the two ends. The germline gives CDR1 SNHLY, CDR2 FYNNEI. This CDR3 is 15 amino acids long. The CDR3 loop reads CASSEYGQNQETQYF. CDR3 nucleotide sequence: TGTGCCAGCAGTGAATATGGGCAGAACCAAGAGACCCAGTACTTC.

This clone came up a few times. The J gene is TRBJ2-1, the V gene TRBV7-3, with 8 positions matching TRBD1. The CDR3 totals 16 residues. With 2 bases clipped from V and 4 bases from J, the junction kept 7 bases outside the gene matches. CDR1 is SGHTA and CDR2 is FQGTGA in the germline V gene. Here the CDR3 reads CASSLRGTGGYNEQFF. CDR3 nucleotides: TGTGCCAGCAGCTTACGGGGGACAGGTGGATACAATGAGCAGTTCTTC.

The chain recombines TRBV30 with TRBJ1-2; TRBD1 matches at 11 bases. The CDR3 loop spans 15 amino acids. The V segment lost 1 base and the J segment 3 bases; nucleotides outside the gene matches: 4. Germline loops: CDR1 GTSNPN, CDR2 SVGIG (reference sequence). The DNA of the CDR3 is TGTGCCTGGAGTGGGACAGGGGGCCTTGACTATGGCTACACCTTC. Its protein is CAWSGTGGLDYGYTF. The full variable domain, its missing parts supplied by reference TRBV30 and TRBJ1-2, is SQTIHQWPATLVQPVGSPLSLECTVEGTSNPNLYWYRQAAGRGLQLLFYSVGIGQISSEVPQNLSASRPQDRQFILSSKKLLLSDSGFYLCAWSGTGGLDYGYTFGSGTRLTVV.

This clone was recorded many times. The J gene is TRBJ2-7, the V gene TRBV30, with D maybe TRBD1 (5 bases). V was clipped by 3 bases and J by 6 bases, with 9 bases between them. Germline CDR1 GTSNPN, CDR2 SVGIG (reference sequence). The CDR3 contains 11 residues. The CDR3 DNA is TGTGCCTGGAGCCAAGACAGCGAGCAGTACTTC. Its protein is CAWSQDSEQYF. Full variable domain (outside the CDR3, taken from reference TRBV30 and TRBJ2-7): SQTIHQWPATLVQPVGSPLSLECTVEGTSNPNLYWYRQAAGRGLQLLFYSVGIGQISSEVPQNLSASRPQDRQFILSSKKLLLSDSGFYLCAWSQDSEQYFGPGTRLTVT.